The entry below describes one T cell receptor (beta chain). These data belong to a study of low-dose radiotherapy and immunotherapy resistance in tumors. First-strand cDNA relied on TRAV- and TRBV-specific primers spanning alpha and beta chains. Over approximately 19 PCR cycles, TCRs were amplified from a constant-region primer and V-primer adapter. MiXCR, applied by TCRdb to the reads, yields one record per CDR3 protein. This table has about 14,000 distinct CDR3 sequences, around 50% appearing once. Every donor's regimen consisted of nivolumab, ipilimumab, aspirin, low-dose cyclophosphamide and low-dose radiotherapy. This CDR3 has 20 amino acids. Germline V CDR1 and CDR2: MNHEY, SMNVEV (reference sequence). The V end was cut by 3 bases, the J end by 6 bases, with 29 bases between.

This TCR came from a human donor with advanced metastatic prostate, ovarian, gallbladder or colorectal cancer (not recorded which). This table probably holds off-target reads from a library built for another chain. J is TRBJ2-2 and V is TRBV27, with D unclear. In DNA, the CDR3 is TGTGCCAGCAGTTTCCCCCGACCGCCGAGAGTACAGAGGTCTCCCGGGGAGCTGTTTTTT. Translation: CASSFPRPPRVQRSPGELFF.